The source of this T cell receptor beta chain is a study of T cell clonality in common variable immunodeficiency. A few counts support this clone. Its target is unknown. The DNA ends 3 residues before the CDR3 does, and the rest of the CDR3 is filled in from the germline J gene. Patients had low serum IgG, IgA and/or IgM and specific antibody deficiency. Germline V gene data show CDR1 as LNHDA and CDR2 as SQIVND (reference sequence). The J segment lost 9 bases and the V segment lost 4 bases, leaving 5 bases of the junction unmatched. This CDR3 comprises 13 residues. General study findings and limits: In common variable immunodeficiency, TCR beta chains reportedly carried fewer deletions and N-nucleotide insertions. CVID subjects had higher TCRbeta clonality than healthy controls, most marked in about a third.

Sequencing was performed with immunoSEQ multiplex PCR; in TCRdb, only in-frame clones are kept and a portion is missing. The specimen has roughly 32,000 clones, none found just once. The chain couples TRBV19 to TRBJ2-1, with 8 bases fitting TRBD2. The receptor's source is a human donor with common variable immunodeficiency. The sequenced sample consisted of peripheral blood mononuclear cells. CDR3 region: CASSRTSSGEQFF. The CDR3 bases that were read are TGTGCCAGTAGTAGGACTAGCTCAGGTGAG.